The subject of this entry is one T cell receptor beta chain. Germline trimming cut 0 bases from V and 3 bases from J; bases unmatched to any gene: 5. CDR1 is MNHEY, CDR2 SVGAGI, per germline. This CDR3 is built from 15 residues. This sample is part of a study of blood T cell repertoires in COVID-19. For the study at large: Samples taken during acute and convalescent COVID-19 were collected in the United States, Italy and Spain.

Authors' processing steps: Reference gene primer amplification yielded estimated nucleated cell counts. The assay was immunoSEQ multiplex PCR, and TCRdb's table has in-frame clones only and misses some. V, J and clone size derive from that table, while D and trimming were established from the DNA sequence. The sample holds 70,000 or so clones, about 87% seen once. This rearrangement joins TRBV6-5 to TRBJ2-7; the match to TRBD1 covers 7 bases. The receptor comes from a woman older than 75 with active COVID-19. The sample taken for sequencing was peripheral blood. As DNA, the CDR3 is TGTGCCAGCAGTTACTCAGGGACAGATATCTACGAGCAGTACTTC. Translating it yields CASSYSGTDIYEQYF.